This T cell receptor beta chain was obtained from a study of blood T cell repertoires in COVID-19. Whole-study context: Whether acute or convalescent, the COVID-19 samples came from the United States, Italy and Spain. PBMCs, B-cell-depleted T cells, or T cells provided the cDNA or gDNA that made up the material.

Sequencing was performed with immunoSEQ multiplex PCR; in TCRdb, only in-frame clones are kept and a portion is missing. In the table there are roughly 110,000 clones, 70% to 75% of which are singletons. Germline assignment: CDR1 MNHEY and CDR2 SMNVEV (reference sequence). V shed 5 bases and J 6 bases; nucleotides not matched to a gene: 6. This CDR3 is built from 14 residues. The sequence was collected from a human donor with acute or convalescent COVID-19. The donor label of this sample is uncertain. Material for sequencing was peripheral blood. The gene calls are TRBV27 and TRBJ2-2, with 7 bases that match TRBD2. The CDR3 here is CASSPWGGPGELFF. The CDR3 region has the DNA TGTGCCAGCAGTCCTTGGGGGGGTCCCGGGGAGCTGTTTTTT.